This TCR beta chain comes out of a study of cytomegalovirus exposure and HLA in healthy donors. Broader study findings: The authors excluded some V segments, including TRBV6-2 and TRBV6-3, as indistinguishable. Diagnosis of cytomegalovirus status made by the classifier reportedly showed high specificity and sensitivity. Likely technical artifact: a cluster of highly shared sequence variants.

Worth noting for this clone: Its antigen remains unidentified.

The PCR used 60 Vbeta and 13 Jbeta primers. Method: immunoSEQ multiplex PCR; TCRdb's copy keeps in-frame clones and lacks some. Of around 100,000 clones in the sample, more than 65% are singletons; the top ten hold about a sixth. CDR3 length: 14 amino acids. Germline CDR1 reads SEHNR; CDR2 reads FQNEAQ (reference sequence). The V and J ends lost 4 bases and 0 bases respectively, with 7 bases between them. The clonotype was recovered from a woman aged 18 to 35 in good health and CMV-seropositive. The chain is built from TRBV7-9 and TRBJ2-1; D call uncertain. The sample taken for sequencing was PBMCs. The CDR3 nucleotides are TGTGCCAGCAGCTCACCCAGCTCCTACAATGAGCAGTTCTTC. Translated, it gives CASSSPSSYNEQFF.